Following are 5 T cell receptor beta chains from one sample sequenced in a study of cytomegalovirus exposure and HLA in healthy donors. PCR used 60 Vbeta primers and 13 Jbeta primers. Using immunoSEQ multiplex PCR, the repertoire was profiled, and TCRdb retains in-frame clones only, with some absent. The sample carries 130,000 to 150,000 clones, about 80% recorded once. The sequencing input was PBMCs. All receptors come from a woman younger than 30 in good health and CMV-seropositive.

This clone turned up a few times. This chain links TRBV2 with TRBJ1-2; a possible D gene is TRBD1 (6 bases). The CDR3 is made up of 15 amino acids. Trimming cost V 5 bases and J 0 bases, with 13 bases left between them. Per germline, CDR1 SNHLY and CDR2 FYNNEI. The CDR3 protein is CASSTLGTSNYGYTF. CDR3 bases: TGTGCCAGCAGTACCCTCGGGACATCTAACTATGGCTACACCTTC.

V gene TRBV6-1 combines with J gene TRBJ1-3; TRBD1 matches 9 bases. The CDR3 covers 17 residues. Germline assignment: CDR1 MNHNS and CDR2 SASEGT. J lost 2 bases, V lost 1 base, and 6 bases had no gene match. The CDR3 nucleotides are TGTGCCAGCAGTGAAGTCGGACAGGGGCGGCCTGGAAACACCATATATTTT. Amino acids: CASSEVGQGRPGNTIYF.

The chain joins TRBV6-1 to TRBJ2-1, with D perhaps TRBD2 (5 bases). This CDR3 spans 15 amino acids. Trimming stripped 7 bases from V and 3 bases from J, with 16 bases between. Germline V gene sequence: CDR1 MNHNS, CDR2 SASEGT. The CDR3 nucleotides read TGTGCCAGCACCCTACTAGGCAATAGCTACAATGAGCAGTTCTTC. It specifies CASTLLGNSYNEQFF.

Points on this clone: The likely explanation is a read error, given a far larger clone one base away. The rearrangement joins TRBV2 to TRBJ1-1; D uncertain. The V end was cut by 6 bases, the J end by 0 bases, with 8 bases between. CDR1 and CDR2 from the germline V gene are SNHLY and FYNNEI. This CDR3 spans 13 amino acids. Here the CDR3 reads CASREWVNTEAFF. CDR3 DNA: TGTGCCAGCAGGGAGTGGGTGAACACTGAAGCTTTCTTT.

The chain uses TRBV5-1 and TRBJ2-4, with D perhaps matching TRBD1 (6 bases). CDR3 size: 18 residues. Germline V gene sequence: CDR1 SGHRS, CDR2 YFSETQ. V was cut by 3 bases and J by 1 base, with 20 bases left in between. CDR3 coding DNA: TGCGCCAGCAGCTACTACCCCGGGGCAGGGGCTGCCAAAAACATTCAGTACTTC. Protein: CASSYYPGAGAAKNIQYF.